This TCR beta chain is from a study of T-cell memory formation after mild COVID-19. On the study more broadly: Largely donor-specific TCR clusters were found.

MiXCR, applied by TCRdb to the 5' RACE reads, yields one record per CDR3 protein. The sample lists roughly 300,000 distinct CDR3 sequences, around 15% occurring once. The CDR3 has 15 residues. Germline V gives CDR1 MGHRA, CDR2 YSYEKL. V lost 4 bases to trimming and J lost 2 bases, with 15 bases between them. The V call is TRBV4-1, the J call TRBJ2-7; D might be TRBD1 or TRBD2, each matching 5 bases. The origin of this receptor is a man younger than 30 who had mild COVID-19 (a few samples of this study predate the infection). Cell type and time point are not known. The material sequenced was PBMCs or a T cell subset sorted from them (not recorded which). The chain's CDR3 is CASSPGDGNTYEQYF. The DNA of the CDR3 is TGCGCCAGCAGCCCCGGGGACGGTAACACCTACGAGCAGTACTTC.